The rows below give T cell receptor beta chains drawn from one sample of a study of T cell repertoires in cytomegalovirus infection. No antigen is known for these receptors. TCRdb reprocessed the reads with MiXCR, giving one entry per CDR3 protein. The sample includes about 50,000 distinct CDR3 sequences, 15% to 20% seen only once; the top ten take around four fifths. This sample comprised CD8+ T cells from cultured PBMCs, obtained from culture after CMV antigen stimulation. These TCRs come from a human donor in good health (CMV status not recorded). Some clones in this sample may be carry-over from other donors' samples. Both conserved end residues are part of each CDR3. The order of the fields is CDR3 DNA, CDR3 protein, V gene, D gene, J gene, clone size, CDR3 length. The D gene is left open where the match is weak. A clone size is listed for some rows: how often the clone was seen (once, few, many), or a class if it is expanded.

CDR3nt: TGTGCCTGGAGTGTCCAGTCAGAGTTCTATGGCTACACCTTC
CDR3aa: CAWSVQSEFYGYTF
v_gene: TRBV30
d_gene: .
j_gene: TRBJ1-2
abundance: few
len: 14

CDR3nt: TGTGCCAGCAGCTTCACTCCGGGACAGGTCTACGAGCAGTACTTC
CDR3aa: CASSFTPGQVYEQYF
v_gene: TRBV7-8
d_gene: TRBD1
j_gene: TRBJ2-7
abundance: .
len: 15

CDR3nt: TGTGCCAGCAGCCATTCTGGGACAGCCTCCTACGAGCAGTACTTC
CDR3aa: CASSHSGTASYEQYF
v_gene: TRBV27
d_gene: TRBD1
j_gene: TRBJ2-7
abundance: few
len: 15

CDR3nt: TGTGCCAGCATCCTAGCCAAGGTTACTGATGGCTACACCTTC
CDR3aa: CASILAKVTDGYTF
v_gene: TRBV12-3/TRBV12-4
d_gene: .
j_gene: TRBJ1-2
abundance: .
len: 14

CDR3nt: TGTGCCAGCAGCCGGACAGGGCGGCACTACAATGAGCAGTTCTTC
CDR3aa: CASSRTGRHYNEQFF
v_gene: TRBV14
d_gene: TRBD1
j_gene: TRBJ2-1
abundance: few
len: 15

CDR3nt: TGTGCCAGCAGCCTCAAGGGTCAGCCCCAGCATTTT
CDR3aa: CASSLKGQPQHF
v_gene: TRBV7-6
d_gene: .
j_gene: TRBJ1-5
abundance: few
len: 12

CDR3nt: TGCAGTGCTAGAGATCGGGAAACCTATGGCTACACCTTC
CDR3aa: CSARDRETYGYTF
v_gene: TRBV20-1
d_gene: .
j_gene: TRBJ1-2
abundance: .
len: 13

CDR3nt: TGTGCCAGCAGTTTATTTAGATTGTCAGTGGAAGCTTTCTTT
CDR3aa: CASSLFRLSVEAFF
v_gene: TRBV12-3/TRBV12-4
d_gene: .
j_gene: TRBJ1-1
abundance: once
len: 14

CDR3nt: TGTGCCAGCAGCTTATGGGGTATCGATCAGCCCCAGCATTTT
CDR3aa: CASSLWGIDQPQHF
v_gene: TRBV7-2
d_gene: .
j_gene: TRBJ1-5
abundance: few
len: 14

CDR3nt: TGTGCAAGCCGGGGGAGCGGGGGGGCCTACAATGAGCAGTTCTTC
CDR3aa: CASRGSGGAYNEQFF
v_gene: TRBV7-9
d_gene: TRBD2
j_gene: TRBJ2-1
abundance: .
len: 15